The 12 T cell receptor beta chains below were found in one sample sequenced in a study of cytomegalovirus exposure and HLA in healthy donors. The study ran its PCR with 60 Vbeta and 13 Jbeta primers. Clones were sequenced by immunoSEQ multiplex PCR, and TCRdb holds only the in-frame ones, with some missing. The sample shows 150,000 to 200,000 clones, about 87% of them seen only once. The sample comprised PBMCs. Receptors originate from a young woman in good health and CMV-seronegative.

In this sample, this clone turned up once. The chain couples TRBV6-5 to TRBJ2-1; D might be TRBD1 (6 bases). Germline values: CDR1 MNHEY, CDR2 SVGAGI. V lost 6 bases and J 6 bases, leaving 18 bases between the germline ends. The CDR3 is 15 residues long. The CDR3 protein is CASRAQGLGFNEQFF. The CDR3 DNA follows: TGTGCCAGCAGAGCGCAGGGGTTAGGATTCAATGAGCAGTTCTTC.

As regards this clone: The CDR3 ends on some other residue instead of the conserved phenylalanine or tryptophan, so this is likely a read error. This chain joins TRBV10-1 and TRBJ1-1; 8 bases align to TRBD1. The V segment lost 8 bases and the J segment 1 base; nucleotides outside the gene matches: 9. This CDR3 has 15 amino acids. From germline, CDR1 is WNHNN and CDR2 SYGVQD (reference sequence). CDR3 loop: CASRPGTGGNTEAFL. Here the CDR3 DNA reads TGCGCCAGCCGTCCCGGGACAGGAGGGAACACTGAAGCTTTCCTT.

This clone was counted only a few times. The chain links TRBV6-5 to TRBJ1-3; D might be TRBD1 (6 bases). The CDR3 covers 14 residues. The ends were cut back, 4 bases at V and 0 bases at J, with 7 bases in the middle. The germline V gene has CDR1 MNHEY and CDR2 SVGAGI. The CDR3 reads CASSLQGSGNTIYF. DNA for the CDR3: TGTGCCAGCAGTTTACAGGGCTCTGGAAACACCATATATTTT.

CDR3 loop: CASSDIGSPLHF. The DNA of the CDR3 is TGTGCCAGCAGTGACATCGGTTCACCCCTCCACTTT. The chain has TRBV6-4 and TRBJ1-6; no clear D gene. This CDR3 comprises 12 residues. V lost 2 bases and J 9 bases, leaving 5 bases between the germline ends. In germline, CDR1 is MRHNA, CDR2 SNTAGT.

The V gene is TRBV18, the J gene TRBJ2-7; 8 positions match TRBD1. The V and J ends lost 3 bases and 5 bases, in that order; junction bases with no gene match: 6. This CDR3 has 14 amino acids. Germline V gene sequence: CDR1 KGHSH, CDR2 LQKENI. The CDR3 spells CASSPIGQGHEQYF. The CDR3 DNA sequence: TGTGCCAGCTCACCGATAGGACAGGGCCACGAGCAGTACTTC.

The chain links TRBV19 to TRBJ1-2, with 8 positions matching TRBD1. The V and J ends lost 6 bases and 5 bases, in that order; junction bases with no gene match: 11. The CDR3 has 15 amino acids. Germline V lookup: CDR1 LNHDA, CDR2 SQIVND (reference sequence). Here the CDR3 reads CASRDAGTGEYGYTF. In nucleotides, the CDR3 is TGTGCCAGTAGAGATGCCGGGACAGGAGAGTATGGCTACACCTTC. Filled out from reference TRBV19 and TRBJ1-2, the complete variable domain reads DGGITQSPKYLFRKEGQNVTLSCEQNLNHDAMYWYRQDPGQGLRLIYYSQIVNDFQKGDIAEGYSVSREKKESFPLTVTSAQKNPTAFYLCASRDAGTGEYGYTFGSGTRLTVV.

This clone is a singleton in its sample. The chain couples TRBV5-5 to TRBJ1-6; perhaps TRBD1 as D (5 bases). Trimming removed 6 bases at V and 12 bases at J, with 16 bases between. The CDR3 totals 13 residues. Germline lookup yields CDR1 SGHKS and CDR2 YYEKEE (reference sequence). In nucleotides, the CDR3 is TGTGCCAGCATTGTGATGGAGGGGAAACCCCTCCACTTT. It translates to CASIVMEGKPLHF.

The chain combines TRBV5-6 with TRBJ1-5; 7 nucleotides agree with TRBD1. After removal of 1 base from V and 2 bases from J, the junction contained 3 bases not matched to a gene. Germline V lookup: CDR1 SGHDT, CDR2 YYEEEE. This CDR3 has 15 residues. CDR3 sequence (DNA): TGTGCCAGCAGCTTGAGGGGGCCGGGCAATCAGCCCCAGCATTTT. Translated, it gives CASSLRGPGNQPQHF.

This clone was observed once. The CDR3 DNA sequence: TGTGCCAGCAGTTTATCGTTGAGCTATGGCTACACCTTC. Residues: CASSLSLSYGYTF. The V gene is TRBV27, the J gene TRBJ1-2, with no clear D. The V gene's germline CDR1 is MNHEY and CDR2 SMNVEV (reference sequence). The CDR3 extends over 13 amino acids. Between the trimmed V and J ends, which lost 0 bases and 4 bases, there was a span of 6 bases.

V and J are TRBV9 and TRBJ2-2, with TRBD1 matching 9 bases. Germline trimming cut 2 bases from V and 6 bases from J; bases unmatched to any gene: 11. The CDR3 is made up of 17 amino acids. Per germline, CDR1 SGDLS and CDR2 YYNGEE. This CDR3 reads CASSVSGTGPSAGELFF. The CDR3 region has the DNA TGTGCCAGCAGCGTGTCTGGGACAGGGCCTTCGGCCGGGGAGCTGTTTTTT.

This clone has more than one count but fewer than ten. The chain employs TRBV28 and TRBJ1-2; a possible D gene is TRBD1 (6 bases). Germline V gene lookup returns CDR1 MDHEN and CDR2 SYDVKM. This CDR3 comprises 14 residues. V was pared by 3 bases and J by 1 base, with 9 bases between. This chain's CDR3 is CASSLTGRNYGYTF. In nucleotides, the CDR3 is TGTGCCAGCAGTTTGACAGGACGTAACTATGGCTACACCTTC.

The rearrangement uses TRBV28 and TRBJ2-3; 7 positions match TRBD1. Germline V gives CDR1 MDHEN, CDR2 SYDVKM. The CDR3 extends over 14 amino acids. The trim removed 6 bases at V and 1 base at J, leaving 4 bases unmatched. Here the CDR3 reads CASRPTGGTDTQYF. As DNA, the CDR3 is TGTGCCAGCAGACCTACAGGGGGCACAGATACGCAGTATTTT.